Reported below is one T cell receptor (beta chain). Its target is unknown. The data derive from a study of shared clonotypes between healthy human individuals. Study outcomes and limitations: Between several donors, naive CD4 clonotypes were shared at a level of around 5.1%. Clonotype sharing among the donors was expected to vary with sequencing depth. On the whole, naive subsets had larger estimated richness than memory subsets had.

Trimming pared 1 base from V and 3 bases from J, leaving 5 bases between. The CDR3 spans 14 residues. CDR1 SGHRS and CDR2 YFSETQ come from the germline V gene. In the sorted-subset replicate PCRs, approximately 200 ng DNA, 25,000 to 30,000 T cell genomes, was used. Only in-frame clones appear in the TCRdb table, and some are missing; sequencing was by immunoSEQ multiplex PCR. The data contain millions of clones, about 92% of them seen just once; the ten biggest clones take up 0.35% to 0.5%. Sequencing was done on a sample of naive CD4+ T cells from PBMCs. Documented subset: CD45RA+ positively selected. This chain links TRBV5-1 with TRBJ2-6; D not certain. The TCR comes from a man younger than 30 in good health. Some clones in this sample may be carry-over from other donors' samples. The CDR3 DNA reads as TGCGCCAGCAGCTTGAGTCTTGGGGCCAACGTCCTGACTTTC. This encodes CASSLSLGANVLTF. Looking up the rest from reference TRBV5-1 and TRBJ2-6 gives the full variable domain: KAGVTQTPRYLIKTRGQQVTLSCSPISGHRSVSWYQQTPGQGLQFLFEYFSETQRNKGNFPGRFSGRQFSNSRSEMNVSTLELGDSALYLCASSLSLGANVLTFGAGSRLTVL.